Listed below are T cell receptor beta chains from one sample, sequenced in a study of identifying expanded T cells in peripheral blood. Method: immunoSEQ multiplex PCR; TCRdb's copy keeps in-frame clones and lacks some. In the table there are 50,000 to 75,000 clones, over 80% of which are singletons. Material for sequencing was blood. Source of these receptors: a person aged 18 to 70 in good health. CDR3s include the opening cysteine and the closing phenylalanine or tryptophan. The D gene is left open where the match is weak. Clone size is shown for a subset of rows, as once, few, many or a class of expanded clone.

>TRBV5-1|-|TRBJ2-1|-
TGCGCCAGCAGCTTGGGCGGGGCGAGCAATGAGCAGTTCTTC
CASSLGGASNEQFF
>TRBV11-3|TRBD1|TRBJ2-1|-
TGTGCCAGCAGCTTAGATGGGACAGGGGGGTTAAATGAGCAGTTCTTC
CASSLDGTGGLNEQFF
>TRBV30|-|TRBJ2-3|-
TGTGCCTGGAAAGGCCTGCGAAGCACAGATACGCAGTATTTT
CAWKGLRSTDTQYF
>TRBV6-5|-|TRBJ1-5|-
TGTGCCAGCAGTTATGGGGATCAGCCCCAGCATTTT
CASSYGDQPQHF
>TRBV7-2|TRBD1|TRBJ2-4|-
TGTGCCAGCAGCTCCCCCCCGGGACAGGGGCTTATAGCCAAAAACATTCAGTACTTC
CASSSPPGQGLIAKNIQYF
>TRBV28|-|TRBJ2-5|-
TGTGCCAGCAGCGTCCGGGACGGCCAAGAGACCCAGTACTTC
CASSVRDGQETQYF
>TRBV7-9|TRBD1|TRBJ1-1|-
TGTGCCAGCTCCGGACAGGGGGTGGTCGCTTTCTTT
CASSGQGVVAFF
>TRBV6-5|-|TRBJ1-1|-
TGTGCCAGCAGTTCCCGGAGCACTGAAGCTTTCTTT
CASSSRSTEAFF
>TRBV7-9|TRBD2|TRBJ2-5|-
TGTGCCAGCAGCTTACAAAGCGGGGGAAAGACCCAGTACTTC
CASSLQSGGKTQYF
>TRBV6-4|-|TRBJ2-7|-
TGTGCCAGCAGTCCTAGCAGAGTCTTC
CASSPSRVF
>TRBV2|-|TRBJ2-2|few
TGTGCCAGCAGACGGACCGGGGAGCTGTTTTTT
CASRRTGELFF
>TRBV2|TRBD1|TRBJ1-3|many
TGTGCCAGCGGGGACAGGGGCTACTCTGGAAACACCATATATTTT
CASGDRGYSGNTIYF
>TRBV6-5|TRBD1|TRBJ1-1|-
TGTGCCAGCAGTTACGGACGGACAGGGGGTAGGTCTGAAGCTTTCTTT
CASSYGRTGGRSEAFF
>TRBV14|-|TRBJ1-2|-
TGTGCCAGCAGCCGAGAACAGGGCAGGGCCTATGGCTACACCTTC
CASSREQGRAYGYTF
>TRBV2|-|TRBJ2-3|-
TGTGCCAGCAGTGTCTGGGGAACAGATACGCAGTATTTT
CASSVWGTDTQYF
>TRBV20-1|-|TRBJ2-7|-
TGCAGTGCTTTTGACTCCCCCGAGCAGTACTTC
CSAFDSPEQYF
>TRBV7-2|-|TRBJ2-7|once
TGTGCCAGCCGCCGGGATCCACGCTACGAGCAGTACTTC
CASRRDPRYEQYF
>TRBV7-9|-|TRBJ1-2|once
TGTGCCAGCAGCTCCAGGGGCGGGTATGGCTACACCTTC
CASSSRGGYGYTF
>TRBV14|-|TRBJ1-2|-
TGTGCCAGCAGCCACCCCGGCTATGGCTACACCTTC
CASSHPGYGYTF
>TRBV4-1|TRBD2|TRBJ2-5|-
TGCGCCAGCAGCCAAGAAGTCCTAGCGGGAGCTCAAGGGACCCAGTACTTC
CASSQEVLAGAQGTQYF
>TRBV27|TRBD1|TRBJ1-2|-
TGTGCCAGCAGTCCGACGACAGGGAGCTCCTATGGCTACACCTTC
CASSPTTGSSYGYTF
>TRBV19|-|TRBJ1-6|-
TGTGCCAGTACCCCGGGTCGCCCCTATAATTCACCCCTCCACTTT
CASTPGRPYNSPLHF
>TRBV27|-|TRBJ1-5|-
TGTGCCAGCAGTTTATGGAGCGGGGCTAGCAATCAGCCCCAGCATTTT
CASSLWSGASNQPQHF
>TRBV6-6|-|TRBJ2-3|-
TGTGCCAGCAGGTCAGGTACAGATACGCAGTATTTT
CASRSGTDTQYF
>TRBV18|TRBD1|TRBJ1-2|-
TGTGCCAGCTCACCGGGACAGGGGCATATAGGAGGAGGCTACACCTTC
CASSPGQGHIGGGYTF
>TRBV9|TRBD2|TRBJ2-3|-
TGTGCCAGCAGCCCGGGACTAGCTTCTAGGATCACAGATACGCAGTATTTT
CASSPGLASRITDTQYF
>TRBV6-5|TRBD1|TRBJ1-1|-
TGTGCCAGCATCTTGACAGGGGTTAACACTGAAGCTTTCTTT
CASILTGVNTEAFF
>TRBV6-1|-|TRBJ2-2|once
TGTGCCAGCAGTGGGGGACGGAACACCGGGGAGCTGTTTTTT
CASSGGRNTGELFF
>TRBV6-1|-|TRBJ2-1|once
TGTGCCAGCAGTGTTGCGACAGTTGGGAACAATGAGCAGTTCTTC
CASSVATVGNNEQFF
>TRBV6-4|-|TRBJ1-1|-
TGTGCCAGCAGTGCCTCCTTTACGGGGGGTACTGAAGCTTTCTTT
CASSASFTGGTEAFF